The 16 T cell receptor beta chains presented below share a single source sample, sequenced in a study of blood T cells in healthy people across ages. It was with a sample-barcoded 5' primer and a J-beta primer mix that a second PCR of about 6 to 12 cycles was run. Using its own MiXCR run on the 5' RACE reads, TCRdb lists one record per CDR3 protein. The profile shows about 1,800,000 distinct CDR3 sequences, over 25% of them singletons. The source material was blood. The receptor set was obtained from a young woman in good health.

In DNA form, the CDR3 reads TGTGCCATCAGTGAAGGGGACGGATCTGAGACCCAGTACTTC. The encoded protein is CAISEGDGSETQYF. This sequence joins TRBV10-3 and TRBJ2-5; D is perhaps TRBD1 or TRBD2 (5 bases each). This CDR3 has 14 amino acids. The V gene's germline CDR1 is ENHRY and CDR2 SYGVKD. The V end lost 3 bases, the J end lost 5 bases, and 13 bases lay between the germline ends.

The chain combines TRBV30 with TRBJ2-7; D gene uncertain. The germline V gene has CDR1 GTSNPN and CDR2 SVGIG (reference sequence). This CDR3 region has 13 residues. Trimming removed 4 bases at V and 2 bases at J, with 12 bases between. CDR3 sequence reads: CAWNRNSPYEQYF. DNA of the CDR3: TGTGCCTGGAACCGAAACAGCCCCTACGAGCAGTACTTC.

CDR3 DNA sequence: TGCAGTGCTACTGGGGGACTAGCGGGGGGCCAAGCCTCCACAGATACGCAGTATTTT. Translation gives CSATGGLAGGQASTDTQYF. The rearrangement uses TRBV20-1 and TRBJ2-3; 15 bases are a match to TRBD2. CDR3 length: 19 amino acids. The germline CDR1 and CDR2 sequences are DFQATT and SNEGSKA (reference sequence). The J segment lost 2 bases and the V segment lost 4 bases, leaving 13 bases of the junction unmatched.

As concerns this clonotype: A much larger clonotype is one base distant, so this may be a read error. The genes are TRBV7-2 and TRBJ2-4; 7 nucleotides line up with TRBD2. CDR3 length: 15 residues. With 3 bases clipped from V and 6 bases from J, the junction kept 8 bases outside the gene matches. Looked up from germline, CDR1 is SGHTA and CDR2 is FQGNSA. The CDR3: CASSFGGVPGNIQYF. The DNA of the CDR3 is TGTGCCAGCAGCTTTGGGGGGGTCCCCGGAAACATTCAGTACTTC.

This chain connects TRBV20-1 to TRBJ1-2; D unresolved. Germline V gives CDR1 DFQATT, CDR2 SNEGSKA (reference sequence). Trimming took off 0 bases at V and 5 bases at J, with 13 bases between the two ends. The CDR3 totals 14 residues. CDR3 nucleotides: TGCAGTGCTAGAGAGTCGGTCAGAATTTATGGCTACACCTTC. Translated, it gives CSARESVRIYGYTF.

This clonotype was detected a few times. The chain couples TRBV12-3 or TRBV12-4 to TRBJ1-4; D gene ambiguous. This CDR3 spans 13 amino acids. V was clipped by 7 bases and J by 8 bases, with 14 bases between them. The CDR3 DNA reads as TGTGCCAGCAAACGGGGTGGCGTCGAAAAACTGTTTTTT. Its protein product is CASKRGGVEKLFF.

This clonotype was found a few times. The chain has TRBV5-1 and TRBJ2-5; D is unresolved. Between the trimmed V and J ends, which lost 7 bases and 3 bases, there was a span of 19 bases. The CDR3 consists of 15 residues. Germline V lookup: CDR1 SGHRS, CDR2 YFSETQ. The CDR3 loop is CASAPSFGWEETQYF. The CDR3 DNA is TGCGCCAGCGCCCCCAGTTTCGGCTGGGAAGAGACCCAGTACTTC.

The rearrangement links TRBV11-2 to TRBJ2-5; D tentatively reads TRBD1 or TRBD2 (5 bases each). This CDR3 is built from 16 residues. The V end was cut by 5 bases, the J end by 0 bases, with 16 bases between. Germline V gene sequence: CDR1 SGHAT, CDR2 FQNNGV. Here the CDR3 reads CASSLRDRRYQETQYF. The CDR3 DNA follows: TGTGCCAGCAGCCTCCGGGACCGGCGGTACCAAGAGACCCAGTACTTC. Supplemented by reference TRBV11-2 and TRBJ2-5, the full variable domain reads EAGVAQSPRYKIIEKRQSVAFWCNPISGHATLYWYQQILGQGPKLLIQFQNNGVVDDSQLPKDRFSAERLKGVDSTLKIQPAKLEDSAVYLCASSLRDRRYQETQYFGPGTRLLVL.

The rearrangement joins TRBV14 to TRBJ2-7; D assignment may be TRBD1 or TRBD2 (5 bases each). CDR3 length: 16 residues. Germline V gives CDR1 SGHDN, CDR2 FVKESK. V was pared by 4 bases and J by 0 bases, with 16 bases between. CDR3 coding DNA: TGTGCCAGCAGCCGCCGTCCGGGGACGAACTCCTACGAGCAGTACTTC. It specifies CASSRRPGTNSYEQYF.

V usage is TRBV28 and J usage is TRBJ2-4; TRBD2 is a possible D gene (5 bases). Germline loops: CDR1 MDHEN, CDR2 SYDVKM. The CDR3 runs 14 residues. V was trimmed by 6 bases and J by 2 bases, leaving 11 bases between them. The CDR3 spells CASRGALPKNIQYF. The CDR3 DNA follows: TGTGCCAGCAGGGGAGCTTTACCCAAAAACATTCAGTACTTC.

This clonotype was found many times. V and J are TRBV5-1 and TRBJ2-7, with D hard to call. The CDR3 consists of 14 residues. Germline lookup yields CDR1 SGHRS and CDR2 YFSETQ. V was pared by 1 base and J by 1 base, with 9 bases between. The CDR3, as DNA: TGCGCCAGCAGCTTGTATACCGATTCCTACGAGCAGTACTTC. This translates into CASSLYTDSYEQYF.

In the case of this clonotype: At one of its ends the junction is not consistent with the germline gene, which may arise from a read error. The chain couples TRBV12-3 or TRBV12-4 to TRBJ2-3; D is undetermined. CDR3 length: 17 amino acids. CDR3 amino acids: CANSFRADGVSTDTQYF. The CDR3 nucleotides are TGTGCCAACAGTTTTCGGGCGGATGGGGTCAGCACAGATACGCAGTATTTT.

This clonotype was seen many times. The V gene is TRBV29-1, the J gene TRBJ2-7; possible D gene TRBD2, 6 bases. CDR1 and CDR2 from the germline V gene are SQVTM and ANQGSEA. With 4 bases removed from V and 6 bases from J, the gap between germline ends came to 19 bases. The CDR3 is 14 residues long. In nucleotides, the CDR3 is TGCAGCGTTGTTGGCGGGACGTTTGGAAGCGAGCAGTACTTC. The encoded protein is CSVVGGTFGSEQYF.

J is TRBJ2-5 and V is TRBV20-1; 7 bases agree with TRBD1. J lost 1 base, V lost 1 base, and 9 bases had no gene match. Germline V gene sequence: CDR1 DFQATT, CDR2 SNEGSKA (reference sequence). This CDR3 region has 16 residues. CDR3 in amino acids: CSARGTGRGIQETQYF. CDR3 nucleotide sequence: TGCAGTGCTAGAGGTACAGGCAGGGGGATCCAAGAGACCCAGTACTTC.

The V call is TRBV7-2, the J call TRBJ1-4, with a weak D call TRBD1 (6 bases). Germline V lookup: CDR1 SGHTA, CDR2 FQGNSA. V lost 5 bases and J 2 bases, leaving 18 bases between the germline ends. The CDR3 has 17 amino acids. The CDR3 loop is CASSSGWGAATNEKLFF. In nucleotides, the CDR3 is TGTGCCAGCAGCAGTGGGTGGGGGGCCGCTACTAATGAAAAACTGTTTTTT. Combining the CDR3 with reference TRBV7-2 and TRBJ1-4 gives the whole variable domain GAGVSQSPSNKVTEKGKDVELRCDPISGHTALYWYRQSLGQGLEFLIYFQGNSAPDKSGLPSDRFSAERTGGSVSTLTIQRTQQEDSAVYLCASSSGWGAATNEKLFFGSGTQLSVL.

This clonotype was seen only a few times. The chain is built from TRBV12-3 or TRBV12-4 and TRBJ2-7; the match to TRBD2 covers 7 bases. The trim removed 6 bases at V and 3 bases at J, leaving 8 bases unmatched. This CDR3 comprises 14 residues. In DNA form, the CDR3 reads TGTGCCAGCAGACCCGGAGCTAGCGGCTACGAGCAGTACTTC. Translated: CASRPGASGYEQYF.